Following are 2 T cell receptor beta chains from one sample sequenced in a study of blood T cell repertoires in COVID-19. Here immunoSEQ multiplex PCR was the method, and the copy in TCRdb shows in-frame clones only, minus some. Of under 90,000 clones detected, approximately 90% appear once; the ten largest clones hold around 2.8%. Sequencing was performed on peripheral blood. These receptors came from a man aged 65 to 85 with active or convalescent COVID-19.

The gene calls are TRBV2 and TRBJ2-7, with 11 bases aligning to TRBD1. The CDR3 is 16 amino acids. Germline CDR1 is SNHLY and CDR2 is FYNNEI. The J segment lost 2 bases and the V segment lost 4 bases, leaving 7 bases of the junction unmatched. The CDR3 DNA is TGTGCCAGCAGTGGAGGGACAGGGGGACCTCCCTACGAGCAGTACTTC. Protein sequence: CASSGGTGGPPYEQYF.

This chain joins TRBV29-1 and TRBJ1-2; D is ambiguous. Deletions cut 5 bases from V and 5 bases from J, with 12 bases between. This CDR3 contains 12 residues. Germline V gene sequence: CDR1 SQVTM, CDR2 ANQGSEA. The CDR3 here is CSVISGNYGYTF. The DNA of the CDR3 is TGCAGCGTTATATCGGGGAATTATGGCTACACCTTC.